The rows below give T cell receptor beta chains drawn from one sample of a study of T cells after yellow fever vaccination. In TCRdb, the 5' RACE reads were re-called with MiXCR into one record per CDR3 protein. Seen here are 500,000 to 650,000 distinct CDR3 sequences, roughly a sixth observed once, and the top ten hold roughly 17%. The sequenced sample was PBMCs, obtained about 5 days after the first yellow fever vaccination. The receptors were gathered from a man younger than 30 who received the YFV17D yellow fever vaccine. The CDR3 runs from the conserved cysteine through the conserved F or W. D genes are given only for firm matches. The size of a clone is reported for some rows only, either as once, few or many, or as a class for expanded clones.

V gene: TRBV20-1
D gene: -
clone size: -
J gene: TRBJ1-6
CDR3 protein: CSAPRGFGSPLHF
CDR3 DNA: TGCAGTGCCCCAAGGGGCTTTGGTTCACCCCTCCACTTT

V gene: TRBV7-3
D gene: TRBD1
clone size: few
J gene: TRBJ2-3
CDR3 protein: CASSQGQGEPDTQYF
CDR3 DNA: TGTGCCAGCAGCCAGGGACAGGGTGAGCCAGATACGCAGTATTTT

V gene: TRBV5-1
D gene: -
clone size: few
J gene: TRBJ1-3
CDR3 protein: CASSDSPGNTIYF
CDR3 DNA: TGCGCCAGCAGCGATTCCCCCGGAAACACCATATATTTT

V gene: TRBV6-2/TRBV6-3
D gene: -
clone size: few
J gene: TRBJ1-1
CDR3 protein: CASSYSGGRSTEAFF
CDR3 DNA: TGTGCCAGCAGTTACTCCGGGGGCAGGAGCACTGAAGCTTTCTTT

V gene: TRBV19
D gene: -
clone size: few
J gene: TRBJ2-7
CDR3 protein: CASSIRDASYEQYF
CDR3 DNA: TGTGCCAGTAGTATCCGGGACGCCTCCTACGAGCAGTACTTC

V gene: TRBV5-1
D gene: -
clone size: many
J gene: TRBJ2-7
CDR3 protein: CASSWGDSSYEQYF
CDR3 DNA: TGCGCCAGCAGCTGGGGGGACAGCTCCTACGAGCAGTACTTC

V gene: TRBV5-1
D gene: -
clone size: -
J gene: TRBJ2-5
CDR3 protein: CASSLEGVHGETQYF
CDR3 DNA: TGCGCCAGCAGCTTGGAGGGGGTCCACGGAGAGACCCAGTACTTC

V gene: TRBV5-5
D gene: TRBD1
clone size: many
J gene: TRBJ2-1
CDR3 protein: CASSLGTGPHNEQFF
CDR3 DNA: TGTGCCAGCAGCTTGGGGACAGGGCCCCACAATGAGCAGTTCTTC

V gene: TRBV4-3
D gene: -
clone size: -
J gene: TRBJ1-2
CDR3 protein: CASSQDSTYYGYTF
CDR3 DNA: TGCGCCAGCAGCCAAGATTCCACGTACTATGGCTACACCTTC

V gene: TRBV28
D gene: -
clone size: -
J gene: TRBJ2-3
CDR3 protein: CASSRDRSGGMDTQYF
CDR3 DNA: TGTGCCAGCAGTAGGGACAGGAGCGGGGGGATGGATACGCAGTATTTT

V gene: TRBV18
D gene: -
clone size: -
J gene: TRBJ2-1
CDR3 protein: CASSVKAASSYNEQFF
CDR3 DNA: TGTGCCAGCTCAGTGAAGGCGGCAAGCTCCTACAATGAGCAGTTCTTC

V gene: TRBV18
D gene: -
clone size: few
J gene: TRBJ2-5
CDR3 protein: CASSPRGSQQETQYF
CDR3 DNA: TGTGCCAGCTCACCAAGAGGGAGCCAGCAAGAGACCCAGTACTTC

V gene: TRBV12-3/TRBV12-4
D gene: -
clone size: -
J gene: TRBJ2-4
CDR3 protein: CASSSWAAGNIQYF
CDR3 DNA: TGTGCCAGCAGTTCCTGGGCCGCCGGAAACATTCAGTACTTC

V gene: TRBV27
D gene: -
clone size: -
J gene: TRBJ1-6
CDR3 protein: CASSLSRQHNSPLHF
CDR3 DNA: TGTGCCAGCAGTTTATCGCGGCAGCATAATTCACCCCTCCACTTT

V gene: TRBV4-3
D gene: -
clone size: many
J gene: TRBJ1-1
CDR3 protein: CASSQDETEAFF
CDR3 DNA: TGCGCCAGCAGCCAAGATGAAACTGAAGCTTTCTTT

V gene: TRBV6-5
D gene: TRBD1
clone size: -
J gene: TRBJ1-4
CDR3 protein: CASSYQGEFNEKQFF
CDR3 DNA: TGTGCCAGCAGTTACCAGGGGGAGTTTAATGAAAAACAGTTTTTT

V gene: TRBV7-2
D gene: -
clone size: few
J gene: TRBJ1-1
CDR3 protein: CASSLDRSYTEAFF
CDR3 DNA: TGTGCCAGCAGCTTAGATAGGAGCTACACTGAAGCTTTCTTT

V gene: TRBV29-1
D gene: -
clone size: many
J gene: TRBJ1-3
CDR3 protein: CSVEESGSGNTIYF
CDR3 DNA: TGCAGCGTTGAAGAGTCGGGTTCTGGAAACACCATATATTTT

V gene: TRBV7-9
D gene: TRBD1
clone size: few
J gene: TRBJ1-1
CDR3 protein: CASSLPAQGVGLRAFF
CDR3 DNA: TGTGCCAGCAGCCTCCCCGCTCAGGGGGTCGGTCTCCGAGCTTTCTTT

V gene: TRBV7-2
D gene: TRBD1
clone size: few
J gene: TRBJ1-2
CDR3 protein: CASRKRDSIIPYGYTF
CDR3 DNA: TGTGCCAGCAGGAAGCGGGACAGCATAATCCCCTATGGCTACACCTTC

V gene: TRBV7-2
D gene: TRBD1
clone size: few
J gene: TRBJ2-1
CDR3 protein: CASRYRGQEQFF
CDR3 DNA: TGTGCCAGCAGGTACAGGGGACAAGAGCAGTTCTTC

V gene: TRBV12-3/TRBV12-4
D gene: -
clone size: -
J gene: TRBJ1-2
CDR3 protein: CASSLAKAVGYTF
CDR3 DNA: TGTGCCAGCAGTTTAGCCAAGGCGGTGGGCTACACCTTC

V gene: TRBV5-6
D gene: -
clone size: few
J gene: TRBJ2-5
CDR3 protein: CASSLASTPWETQYF
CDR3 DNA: TGTGCCAGCAGCTTGGCTTCTACCCCCTGGGAGACCCAGTACTTC

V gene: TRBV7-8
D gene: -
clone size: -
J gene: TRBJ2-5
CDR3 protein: CASSLDWAQETQYF
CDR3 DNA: TGTGCCAGCAGCTTAGACTGGGCCCAAGAGACCCAGTACTTC

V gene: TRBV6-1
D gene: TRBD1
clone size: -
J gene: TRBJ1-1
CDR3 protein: CASSTGQAAQAFF
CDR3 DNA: TGTGCCAGCAGTACCGGACAGGCCGCTCAAGCTTTCTTT

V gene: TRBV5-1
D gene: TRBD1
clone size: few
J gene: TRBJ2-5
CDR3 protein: CASSYLDRQETQYF
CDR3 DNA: TGCGCCAGCAGTTACTTGGACAGGCAAGAGACCCAGTACTTC

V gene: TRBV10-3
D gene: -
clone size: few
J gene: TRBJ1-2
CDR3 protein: CAISPGGSNYGYTF
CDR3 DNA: TGTGCCATCAGCCCCGGGGGAAGTAACTATGGCTACACCTTC

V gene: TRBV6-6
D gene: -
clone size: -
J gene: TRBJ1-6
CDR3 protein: CASQRGNSPLHF
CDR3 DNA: TGTGCCAGCCAAAGGGGAAATTCACCCCTCCACTTT

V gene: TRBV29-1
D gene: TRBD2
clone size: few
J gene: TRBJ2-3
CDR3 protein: CSVLAGPSTDTQYF
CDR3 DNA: TGCAGCGTTTTAGCGGGGCCTAGCACAGATACGCAGTATTTT

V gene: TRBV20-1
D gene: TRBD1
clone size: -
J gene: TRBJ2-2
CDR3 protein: CSARPRYRGRLITNTGELFF
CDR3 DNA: TGCAGTGCTAGGCCCCGCTACAGGGGCCGACTGATAACGAACACCGGGGAGCTGTTTTTT

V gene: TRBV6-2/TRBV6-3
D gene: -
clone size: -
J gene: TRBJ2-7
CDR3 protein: CASSLRDTSYEQYF
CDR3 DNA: TGTGCCAGCAGTCTACGGGACACATCCTACGAGCAGTACTTC

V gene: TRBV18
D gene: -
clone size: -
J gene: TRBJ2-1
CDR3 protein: CASSPPAQGPNEQFF
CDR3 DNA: TGTGCCAGCTCACCACCGGCCCAGGGACCCAATGAGCAGTTCTTC

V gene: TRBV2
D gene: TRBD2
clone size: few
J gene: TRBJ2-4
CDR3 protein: CASSASSGGEKNIQYF
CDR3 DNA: TGTGCCAGCAGTGCCTCTAGCGGGGGGGAAAAAAACATTCAGTACTTC

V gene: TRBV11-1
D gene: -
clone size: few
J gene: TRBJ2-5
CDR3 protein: CASSLGEQETQYF
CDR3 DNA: TGTGCCAGCAGCTTAGGAGAACAAGAGACCCAGTACTTC

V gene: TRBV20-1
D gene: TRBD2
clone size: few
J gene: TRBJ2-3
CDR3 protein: CSARRGGPSDTQYF
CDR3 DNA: TGCAGTGCTAGACGCGGGGGGCCTTCAGATACGCAGTATTTT

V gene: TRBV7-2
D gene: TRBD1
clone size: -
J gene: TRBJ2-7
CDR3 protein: CASRWDRETEQYF
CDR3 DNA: TGTGCCAGCAGATGGGACAGGGAAACCGAGCAGTACTTC

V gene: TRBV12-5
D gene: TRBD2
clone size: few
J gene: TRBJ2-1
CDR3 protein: CASGTSGGANEQFF
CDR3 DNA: TGTGCTAGTGGTACTAGCGGGGGGGCTAATGAGCAGTTCTTC

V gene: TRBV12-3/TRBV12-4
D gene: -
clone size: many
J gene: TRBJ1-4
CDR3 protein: CASRRATNEKLFF
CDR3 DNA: TGTGCCAGCAGGCGAGCAACTAATGAAAAACTGTTTTTT

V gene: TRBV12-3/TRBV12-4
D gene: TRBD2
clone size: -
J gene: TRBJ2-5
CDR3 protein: CASSLKSGTSGGGETQYF
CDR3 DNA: TGTGCCAGCAGTTTGAAGTCCGGGACTAGCGGGGGCGGGGAGACCCAGTACTTC